One and the same sample provided the 30 T cell receptor beta chains below, sequenced in a study of CD8 T cells in Susac syndrome. An input of roughly 0.5 to 1 ug of RNA was subjected to reverse transcription using random hexamers. TCRdb processed the immunoSEQ multiplex PCR reads anew with MiXCR; each CDR3 protein has one entry. The profile shows about 150,000 distinct CDR3 sequences, approximately 94% of them singletons. Sequencing was carried out using CD4+ T cells from PBMCs. The receptors come from a human donor in good health.

This clonotype has a handful of counts. The chain uses TRBV18 and TRBJ2-1, with 10 positions matching TRBD1. CDR1 and CDR2 from the germline V gene are KGHSH and LQKENI. The CDR3 contains 14 residues. V lost 4 bases to trimming and J lost 8 bases; unmatched junction nucleotides: 5. In nucleotides, the CDR3 is TGTGCCAGCTCACGGGACAGGGGTTTGGATGAGCAGTTCTTC. It specifies CASSRDRGLDEQFF.

The V gene is TRBV19, the J gene TRBJ2-1, with D perhaps matching TRBD2 (5 bases). The V end lost 7 bases, the J end lost 5 bases, and 12 bases lay between the germline ends. The CDR3 sequence is 13 residues long. CDR1 is LNHDA, CDR2 SQIVND, per germline (reference sequence). The CDR3 DNA reads TGTGCCAGTACCTCGGACGGGAACAATGAGCAGTTCTTC. This sequence encodes CASTSDGNNEQFF. Together with reference TRBV19 and TRBJ2-1, the CDR3 gives the full variable domain: DGGITQSPKYLFRKEGQNVTLSCEQNLNHDAMYWYRQDPGQGLRLIYYSQIVNDFQKGDIAEGYSVSREKKESFPLTVTSAQKNPTAFYLCASTSDGNNEQFFGPGTRLTVL.

The chain is built from TRBV29-1 and TRBJ1-1; TRBD1 aligns across 8 bases. Germline CDR1 and CDR2: SQVTM and ANQGSEA. V was pared by 7 bases and J by 4 bases, with 5 bases of the junction left unmatched. The CDR3 consists of 12 residues. Here the CDR3 reads CSAGGRVTEAFF. CDR3 DNA sequence: TGCAGCGCAGGGGGCAGGGTCACTGAAGCTTTCTTT. The full variable domain, in which reference TRBV29-1 and TRBJ1-1 provide the parts outside the CDR3, is SAVISQKPSRDICQRGTSLTIQCQVDSQVTMMFWYRQQPGQSLTLIATANQGSEATYESGFVIDKFPISRPNLTFSTLTVSNMSPEDSSIYLCSAGGRVTEAFFGQGTRLTVV.

The gene calls are TRBV9 and TRBJ1-1, with TRBD1 as a possible D gene (6 bases). V was cut by 2 bases and J by 6 bases, with 11 bases left in between. Germline V gene lookup returns CDR1 SGDLS and CDR2 YYNGEE. The CDR3 extends over 13 amino acids. The CDR3 protein is CASSVTGDSEAFF. The CDR3 coding sequence is TGTGCCAGCAGCGTGACAGGAGATTCTGAAGCTTTCTTT.

The V call is TRBV9, the J call TRBJ1-3, with a possible D match to TRBD1 (5 bases). Trimming left V 4 bases short and J 7 bases short, with 18 bases between. The length of the CDR3 is 15 residues. CDR1 SGDLS and CDR2 YYNGEE come from the germline V gene. For the CDR3, the DNA is TGTGCCAGCAGCCCCGGGACTCTTGGATGGAACACCATATATTTT. It codes for CASSPGTLGWNTIYF.

This rearrangement joins TRBV28 to TRBJ2-4; D is perhaps TRBD2 (5 bases). Germline loops: CDR1 MDHEN, CDR2 SYDVKM. The CDR3 is 15 residues long. Trimming removed 6 bases at V and 0 bases at J, with 12 bases between. The CDR3 loop is CASSPGFLAKNIQYF. CDR3 nucleotide sequence: TGTGCCAGCAGCCCGGGGTTTCTAGCCAAAAACATTCAGTACTTC.

This clonotype was detected only once. The chain is built from TRBV2 and TRBJ2-7, with D hard to call. V lost 1 base and J lost 8, with 6 bases in between. CDR1 and CDR2 from the germline V gene are SNHLY and FYNNEI. The CDR3 consists of 11 residues. The CDR3 DNA reads as TGTGCCAGCAGTGAAGTGAGACAGCAGTACTTC. It encodes CASSEVRQQYF. The variable domain in full, completed from reference TRBV2 and TRBJ2-7, reads EPEVTQTPSHQVTQMGQEVILRCVPISNHLYFYWYRQILGQKVEFLVSFYNNEISEKSEIFDDQFSVERPDGSNFTLKIRSTKLEDSAMYFCASSEVRQQYFGPGTRLTVT.

This rearrangement joins TRBV12-3 or TRBV12-4 to TRBJ1-1; D remains ambiguous. This CDR3 is 14 amino acids long. V was pared by 6 bases and J by 4 bases, with 15 bases between. The CDR3 coding sequence is TGTGCCAGCAGCCCTCGGGCCCTCCGCACTGAAGCTTTCTTT. Its protein is CASSPRALRTEAFF.

The chain recombines TRBV20-1 with TRBJ2-5; 12 bases agree with TRBD2. The CDR3 runs 14 residues. Trimming removed 5 bases from V and 4 bases from J; junction bases left unmatched: 5. Germline V gene lookup returns CDR1 DFQATT and CDR2 SNEGSKA (reference sequence). This CDR3 reads CSAEPGLAGETQYF. The CDR3 bases are TGCAGTGCTGAACCGGGACTAGCGGGAGAGACCCAGTACTTC.

The genes are TRBV5-5 and TRBJ2-6; 7 nucleotides line up with TRBD2. V lost 0 bases and J lost 0; bases outside the gene matches: 3. The CDR3 is 17 amino acids. The V gene's germline CDR1 is SGHKS and CDR2 YYEKEE (reference sequence). The CDR3 region is CASSLGAGSSGANVLTF. The CDR3 region has the DNA TGTGCCAGCAGCTTGGGAGCGGGAAGCTCTGGGGCCAACGTCCTGACTTTC.

The genes are TRBV4-1 and TRBJ2-7; tentatively, D is TRBD2 (5 bases). Trimming pared 3 bases from V and 0 bases from J, leaving 18 bases between. In germline, CDR1 is MGHRA, CDR2 YSYEKL. The CDR3 totals 17 residues. The CDR3 here is CASSQPRGRALSYEQYF. CDR3 DNA sequence: TGCGCCAGCAGCCAGCCACGAGGGCGGGCGCTCTCCTACGAGCAGTACTTC.

This clonotype came up once. This rearrangement joins TRBV29-1 to TRBJ2-2; D might be TRBD1 (6 bases). Germline loops: CDR1 SQVTM, CDR2 ANQGSEA. V lost 3 bases to trimming and J lost 7 bases, with 21 bases between them. The CDR3 has 16 amino acids. The chain's CDR3 is CSVEMGAASRSGELFF. DNA for the CDR3: TGCAGCGTTGAGATGGGGGCTGCTTCTCGAAGCGGGGAGCTGTTTTTT.

The J gene is TRBJ1-1, the V gene TRBV28, with no clear D. V was pared by 8 bases and J by 5 bases, with 9 bases between. Germline CDR1 and CDR2: MDHEN and SYDVKM. CDR3 length equals 11 residues. The DNA of the CDR3 is TGTGCCAGCTCCCTGACGACTGAAGCTTTCTTT. Translation gives CASSLTTEAFF. Supplemented by reference TRBV28 and TRBJ1-1, the full variable domain reads DVKVTQSSRYLVKRTGEKVFLECVQDMDHENMFWYRQDPGLGLRLIYFSYDVKMKEKGDIPEGYSVSREKKERFSLILESASTNQTSMYLCASSLTTEAFFGQGTRLTVV.

The sample holds one count of this clonotype. This chain uses TRBV19 with TRBJ1-2; 11 bases match TRBD1. The germline V gene encodes CDR1 LNHDA and CDR2 SQIVND (reference sequence). The CDR3 extends over 15 amino acids. The ends lost 1 base at V and 5 bases at J; junction bases unmatched: 3. The CDR3 coding sequence is TGTGCCAGTAGTATAGCCGGGACAGGGGGATATGGCTACACCTTC. Amino acids: CASSIAGTGGYGYTF.

This chain joins TRBV9 and TRBJ2-3; TRBD1 might be the D (6 bases). Per germline, CDR1 SGDLS and CDR2 YYNGEE. Trimming left V 3 bases short and J 0 bases short, with 11 bases between. This CDR3 contains 15 residues. The CDR3 nucleotides are TGTGCCAGCAGCGCCCGAGGGGGTAGCACAGATACGCAGTATTTT. Residues: CASSARGGSTDTQYF.

This clonotype was picked up one time. The V gene is TRBV23-1, the J gene TRBJ2-7; D is ambiguous. TRBV23-1 is flagged as an ORF with uncertain function. V was pared by 8 bases and J by 5 bases, with 4 bases between. The CDR3 is 9 amino acids. The CDR3 spells CASPHEQYF. In DNA form, the CDR3 reads TGCGCCAGCCCTCACGAGCAGTACTTC.

The chain employs TRBV25-1 and TRBJ1-3; 8 bases are a match to TRBD1. The CDR3 is made up of 15 amino acids. The J segment lost 4 bases and the V segment lost 6 bases, leaving 8 bases of the junction unmatched. CDR1 MGHDK and CDR2 SYGVNS come from the germline V gene. CDR3 sequence reads: CASSPTGAYGNTIYF. The CDR3 DNA is TGTGCCAGCAGCCCGACAGGGGCCTACGGAAACACCATATATTTT.

This clonotype was seen a handful of times. The rearrangement joins TRBV24-1 to TRBJ2-5; 7 bases are a match to TRBD1. This CDR3 has 16 amino acids. With 3 bases clipped from V and 5 bases from J, the junction kept 11 bases outside the gene matches. The germline V gene encodes CDR1 KGHDR and CDR2 SFDVKD. CDR3 in amino acids: CATSDPAGGVKETQYF. CDR3 nucleotides: TGTGCCACCAGTGATCCTGCAGGGGGAGTGAAGGAGACCCAGTACTTC.

The chain has TRBV20-1 and TRBJ1-1; 8 bases line up with TRBD1. The CDR3 runs to 12 residues. The junction had 4 bases not matched to a gene; V was cut back by 6 bases and J by 4 bases. Germline CDR1 is DFQATT and CDR2 is SNEGSKA (reference sequence). In DNA form, the CDR3 reads TGCAGTGCCAGGGGGCTAGCCACTGAAGCTTTCTTT. It is translated as CSARGLATEAFF.

The chain links TRBV7-9 to TRBJ2-3; no firm D call. With 2 bases removed from V and 2 bases from J, the gap between germline ends came to 8 bases. The CDR3 contains 14 residues. Germline CDR1 is SEHNR and CDR2 is FQNEAQ (reference sequence). CDR3 nucleotides: TGTGCCAGCAGCTTAACGCAGGACACAGATACGCAGTATTTT. This translates into CASSLTQDTDTQYF.

V and J are TRBV19 and TRBJ2-1; 14 bases align to TRBD2. This CDR3 has 15 residues. J gave up 5 bases and V 4 bases, and 1 base lay outside the gene matches. Germline V gives CDR1 LNHDA, CDR2 SQIVND (reference sequence). The CDR3 DNA follows: TGTGCCAGTAGTAGGGGACTAGCGGGAGACAATGAGCAGTTCTTC. The encoded protein is CASSRGLAGDNEQFF.

The V and J genes are TRBV2 and TRBJ2-7, with 9 bases aligning to TRBD1. V lost 6 bases to trimming and J lost 7 bases; unmatched junction nucleotides: 13. There are 15 residues in the CDR3. Germline CDR1 and CDR2: SNHLY and FYNNEI. This CDR3 reads CASSPPVDRGEEQYF. For the CDR3, the DNA is TGTGCCAGCAGCCCTCCCGTGGACAGGGGAGAGGAGCAGTACTTC.

CDR3 sequence reads: CSVEPIAGSYNEQFF. The CDR3 DNA follows: TGCAGCGTTGAGCCCATAGCGGGATCCTACAATGAGCAGTTCTTC. The chain links TRBV29-1 to TRBJ2-1, with 8 bases matching TRBD2. CDR3 length equals 15 residues. Germline CDR1 SQVTM, CDR2 ANQGSEA. V was clipped by 3 bases and J by 1 base; unmatched bases: 5.

The chain joins TRBV30 to TRBJ2-2, with TRBD2 matching over 14 bases. J lost 6 bases, V lost 1 base, and 1 base had no gene match. The germline CDR1 and CDR2 sequences are GTSNPN and SVGIG (reference sequence). The CDR3 length is 15 residues. The CDR3 sequence is CAWSGLAGGSGELFF. The CDR3 region has the DNA TGTGCCTGGAGTGGACTAGCGGGAGGGTCCGGGGAGCTGTTTTTT.

In nucleotides, the CDR3 is TGCAGTGCTAGGACTCTAGCGGGAGTGTCCTACGAGCAGTACTTC. Protein sequence: CSARTLAGVSYEQYF. V usage is TRBV20-1 and J usage is TRBJ2-7, with TRBD2 identical over 10 bases. The CDR3 contains 15 residues. Germline CDR1 is DFQATT and CDR2 is SNEGSKA (reference sequence). V dropped 3 bases and J dropped 1; count of bases not matched to a gene: 6.

The gene calls are TRBV29-1 and TRBJ1-4, with D possibly matching TRBD1 (5 bases). V was pared by 1 base and J by 7 bases, with 13 bases between. The CDR3 loop spans 14 amino acids. Germline V gene data show CDR1 as SQVTM and CDR2 as ANQGSEA. The CDR3 bases are TGCAGCGTTGAAGGCGAGGGGTTGGGTGAAAAACTGTTTTTT. The encoded protein is CSVEGEGLGEKLFF.

The CDR3 spells CASSLRRLAGVVHTQYF. The CDR3 DNA reads as TGTGCCAGCAGCTTAAGGAGGCTAGCGGGAGTGGTCCATACGCAGTATTTT. V usage is TRBV11-2 and J usage is TRBJ2-3, with 10 bases matching TRBD2. The CDR3 covers 17 residues. CDR1 SGHAT and CDR2 FQNNGV come from the germline V gene. V lost 2 bases, J lost 7 bases, and 12 bases stayed unmatched.

The V gene is TRBV27, the J gene TRBJ2-1; D is unresolved. Germline CDR1 reads MNHEY; CDR2 reads SMNVEV (reference sequence). CDR3 length equals 13 residues. V lost 10 bases to trimming and J lost 4 bases, with 14 bases between them. The chain's CDR3 is CANDRDVYNEQFF. The CDR3 bases are TGTGCCAACGATCGAGACGTGTACAATGAGCAGTTCTTC.

The V gene is TRBV6-5, the J gene TRBJ1-5; D is ambiguous. Germline values: CDR1 MNHEY, CDR2 SVGAGI. The CDR3 spans 13 residues. Trimming took 5 bases from V and 5 from J, leaving 10 bases between them. CDR3: CASSPTLDQPQHF. In DNA form, the CDR3 reads TGTGCCAGCAGTCCGACCTTAGATCAGCCCCAGCATTTT.

The chain employs TRBV5-1 and TRBJ2-3; D gene unclear. Germline V gene data show CDR1 as SGHRS and CDR2 as YFSETQ. The CDR3 loop spans 14 amino acids. Trimming removed 0 bases at V and 4 bases at J, with 9 bases between. The CDR3 coding sequence is TGCGCCAGCAGCTTGGCGTTAACTTCAGATACGCAGTATTTT. Its protein product is CASSLALTSDTQYF.